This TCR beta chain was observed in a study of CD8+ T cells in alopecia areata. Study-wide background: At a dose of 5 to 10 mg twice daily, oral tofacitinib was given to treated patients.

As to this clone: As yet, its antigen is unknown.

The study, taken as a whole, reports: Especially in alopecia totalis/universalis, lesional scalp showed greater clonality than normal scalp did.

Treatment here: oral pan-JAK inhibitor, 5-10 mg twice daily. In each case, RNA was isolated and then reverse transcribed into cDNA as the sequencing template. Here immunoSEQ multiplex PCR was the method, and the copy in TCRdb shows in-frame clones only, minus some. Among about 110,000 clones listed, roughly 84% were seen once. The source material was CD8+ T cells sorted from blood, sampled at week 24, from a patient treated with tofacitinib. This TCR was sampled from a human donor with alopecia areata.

For the CDR3, the DNA is TGTGCCAGCACCCTCGACAGGGAAGCCTACGAGCAGTACTTC. This translates into CASTLDREAYEQYF. The rearrangement links TRBV7-2 to TRBJ2-7, with 7 nucleotides matching TRBD1. Germline-derived CDR1 and CDR2 are SGHTA and FQGNSA. With V trimmed by 7 bases and J by 2 bases, 8 bases remained unmatched. The CDR3 consists of 14 residues. Combining the CDR3 with reference TRBV7-2 and TRBJ2-7 gives the whole variable domain GAGVSQSPSNKVTEKGKDVELRCDPISGHTALYWYRQSLGQGLEFLIYFQGNSAPDKSGLPSDRFSAERTGGSVSTLTIQRTQQEDSAVYLCASTLDREAYEQYFGPGTRLTVT.